What follows is one TCR beta chain and its context. Its antigen is undetermined. V lost 11 bases and J 6 bases, leaving 17 bases between the germline ends. CDR3 length: 13 amino acids. CDR1 is LNHDA and CDR2 is SQIVND in the germline V gene (reference sequence). Treatment defined: treatment-naive control, cytoreductive nephrectomy. This entry belongs to a study of radiation and T cells in renal cell carcinoma. The study's findings and limits: Intratumoral heterogeneity was not captured in these approximately 0.98 g regions. Dominant CDR3 motifs occupied more repertoire in irradiated than control tumors.

Produced via immunoSEQ multiplex PCR; TCRdb's table is partial and in-frame only. Among about 7,900 clones listed, approximately 64% were seen once. V and J are TRBV19 and TRBJ1-5; tentatively, D is TRBD1 (6 bases). The clonotype comes from a woman between 65 and 79 years old with renal cell carcinoma. The specimen comprised tumor tissue, sampled from a patient whose treatment was nephrectomy without radiotherapy. Here the CDR3 reads CASSGDRSQPQHF. The CDR3 nucleotides are TGTGCCTCTTCAGGGGATCGCAGTCAGCCCCAGCATTTT.